This T cell receptor (beta chain) was sequenced for a study of PD-1 blockade in classical Hodgkin lymphoma. Study observations and caveats: Nivolumab initiation under 1 year post-ASCT meant exclusion. Prior to therapy, complete responders displayed diversity much like that of newly diagnosed patients.

Notes on this clone: The antigen is undetermined.

Germline lookup yields CDR1 SGHNT and CDR2 YENEEA. The CDR3 has 15 amino acids. After removal of 4 bases from V and 6 bases from J, the junction contained 11 bases not matched to a gene. Autologous stem cell transplantation was followed by relapse in every patient, and brentuximab vedotin exposure varied. The study recorded best responses of complete response, partial response or progressive disease. Libraries were prepared by immunoSEQ multiplex PCR; TCRdb keeps only in-frame clonotypes and omits some of them. The sample includes 15,000 to 20,000 clones, about four fifths seen only once; the top ten take 15% to 20%.

The clonotype originates from a human donor with classical Hodgkin lymphoma. The sequencing here drew on peripheral blood mononuclear cells (PBMCs), taken before the second cycle of nivolumab. The rearrangement joins TRBV11-3 to TRBJ2-5, with TRBD2 matching 7 bases. This chain's CDR3 is CASSSGTTGPKTQYF. The DNA for the CDR3 is TGTGCCAGCAGCTCTGGGACTACCGGACCCAAGACCCAGTACTTC.